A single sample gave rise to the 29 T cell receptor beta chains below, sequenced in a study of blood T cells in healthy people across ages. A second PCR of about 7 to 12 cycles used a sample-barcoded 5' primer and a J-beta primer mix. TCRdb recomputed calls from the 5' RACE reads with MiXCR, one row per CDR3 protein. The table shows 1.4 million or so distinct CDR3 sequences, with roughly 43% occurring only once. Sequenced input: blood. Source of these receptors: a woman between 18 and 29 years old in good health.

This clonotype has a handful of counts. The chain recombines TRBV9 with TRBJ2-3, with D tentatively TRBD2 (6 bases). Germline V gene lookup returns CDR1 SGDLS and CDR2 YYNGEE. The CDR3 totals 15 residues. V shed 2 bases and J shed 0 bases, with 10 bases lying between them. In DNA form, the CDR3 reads TGTGCCAGCAGCGTTCTGGGGGGAAGCACAGATACGCAGTATTTT. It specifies CASSVLGGSTDTQYF.

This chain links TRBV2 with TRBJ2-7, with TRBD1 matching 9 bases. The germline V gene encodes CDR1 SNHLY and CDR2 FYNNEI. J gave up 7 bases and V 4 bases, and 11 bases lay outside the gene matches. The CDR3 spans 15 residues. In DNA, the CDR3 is TGTGCCAGCAGTGGGGGACAGGGTCCTTACAATGAGCAGTACTTC. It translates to CASSGGQGPYNEQYF.

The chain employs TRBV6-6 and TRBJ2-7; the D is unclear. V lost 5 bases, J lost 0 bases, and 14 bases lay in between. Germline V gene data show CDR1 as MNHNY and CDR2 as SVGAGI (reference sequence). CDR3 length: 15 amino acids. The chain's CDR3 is CASSPRVIFSYEQYF. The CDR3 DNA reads TGTGCCAGCAGTCCCCGGGTCATTTTCTCCTACGAGCAGTACTTC.

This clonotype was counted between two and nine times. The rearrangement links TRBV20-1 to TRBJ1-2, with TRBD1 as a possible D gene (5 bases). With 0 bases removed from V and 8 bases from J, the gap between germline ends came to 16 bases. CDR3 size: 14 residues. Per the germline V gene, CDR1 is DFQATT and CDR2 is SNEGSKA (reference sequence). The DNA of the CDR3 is TGCAGTGCTAGAGATTCTCCGGGGGAGAGGGGCTACACCTTC. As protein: CSARDSPGERGYTF.

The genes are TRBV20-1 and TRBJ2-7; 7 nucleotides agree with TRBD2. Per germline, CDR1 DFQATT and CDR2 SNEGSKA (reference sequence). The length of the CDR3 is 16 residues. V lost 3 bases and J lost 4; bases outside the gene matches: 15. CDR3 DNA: TGCAGTGCTAGGGACTCTTCGGCGGGAGTAAGGTACGAGCAGTACTTC. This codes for CSARDSSAGVRYEQYF.

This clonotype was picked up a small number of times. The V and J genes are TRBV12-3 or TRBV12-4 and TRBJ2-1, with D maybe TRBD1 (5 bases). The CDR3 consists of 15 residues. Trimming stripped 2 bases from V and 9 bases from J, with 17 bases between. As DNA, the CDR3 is TGTGCCAGCAGTTTACCTCCCCTGGACGACAGTGAGCAGTTCTTC. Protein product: CASSLPPLDDSEQFF.

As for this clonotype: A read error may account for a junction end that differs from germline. CDR3 sequence reads: CASSYRDSSYNVQFF. The CDR3 DNA reads as TGTGCCAGCAGCTACCGGGACAGCTCCTACAATGTGCAGTTCTTC. The chain carries TRBV7-2 and TRBJ2-1, with TRBD1 matching 7 bases. This CDR3 has 15 residues. Germline loops: CDR1 SGHTA, CDR2 FQGNSA.

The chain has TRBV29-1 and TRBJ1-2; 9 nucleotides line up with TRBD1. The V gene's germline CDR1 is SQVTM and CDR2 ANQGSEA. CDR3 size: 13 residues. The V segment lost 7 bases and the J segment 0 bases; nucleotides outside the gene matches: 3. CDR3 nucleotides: TGCAGCGCTGGGACAGGGACTAACTATGGCTACACCTTC. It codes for CSAGTGTNYGYTF.

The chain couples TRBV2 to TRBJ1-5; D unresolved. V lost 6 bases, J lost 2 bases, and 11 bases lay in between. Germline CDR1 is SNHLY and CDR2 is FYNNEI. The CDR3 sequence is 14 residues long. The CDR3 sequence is CASSPTYRNQPQHF. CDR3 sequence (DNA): TGTGCCAGCAGCCCGACATACCGCAATCAGCCCCAGCATTTT. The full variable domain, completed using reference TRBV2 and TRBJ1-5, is EPEVTQTPSHQVTQMGQEVILRCVPISNHLYFYWYRQILGQKVEFLVSFYNNEISEKSEIFDDQFSVERPDGSNFTLKIRSTKLEDSAMYFCASSPTYRNQPQHFGDGTRLSIL.

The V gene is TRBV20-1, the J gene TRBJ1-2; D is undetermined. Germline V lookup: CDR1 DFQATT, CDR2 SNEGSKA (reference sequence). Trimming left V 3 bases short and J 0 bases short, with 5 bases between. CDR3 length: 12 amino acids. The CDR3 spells CSASRPNYGYTF. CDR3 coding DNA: TGCAGTGCTAGCAGGCCTAACTATGGCTACACCTTC.

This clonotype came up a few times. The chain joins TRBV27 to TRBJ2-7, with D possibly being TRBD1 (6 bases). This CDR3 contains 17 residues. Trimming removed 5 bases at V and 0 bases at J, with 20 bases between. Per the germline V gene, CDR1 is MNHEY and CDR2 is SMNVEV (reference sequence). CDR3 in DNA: TGTGCCAGCAGTACCCACCGGACACAGGGTAGCTCCTACGAGCAGTACTTC. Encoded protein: CASSTHRTQGSSYEQYF.

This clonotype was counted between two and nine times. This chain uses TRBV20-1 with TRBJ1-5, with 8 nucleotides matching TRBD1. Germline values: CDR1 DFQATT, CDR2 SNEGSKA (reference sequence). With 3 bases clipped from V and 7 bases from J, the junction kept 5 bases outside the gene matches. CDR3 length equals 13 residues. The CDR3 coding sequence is TGCAGTGCTAGCCAGGGGGCGAGCCAGCCCCAGCATTTT. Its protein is CSASQGASQPQHF.

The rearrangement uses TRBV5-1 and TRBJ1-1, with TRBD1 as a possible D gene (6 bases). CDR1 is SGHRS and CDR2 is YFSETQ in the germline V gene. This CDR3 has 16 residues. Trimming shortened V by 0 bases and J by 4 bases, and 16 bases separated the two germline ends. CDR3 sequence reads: CASSLAPALGATEAFF. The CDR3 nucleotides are TGCGCCAGCAGCTTGGCCCCCGCGCTGGGGGCCACTGAAGCTTTCTTT.

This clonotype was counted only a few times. CDR3 residues: CASSGTGVSYNEQFF. CDR3 in DNA: TGTGCCAGCAGCGGGACAGGTGTTTCCTACAATGAGCAGTTCTTC. This rearrangement joins TRBV5-5 to TRBJ2-1; 8 bases fit TRBD1. With 4 bases clipped from V and 1 base from J, the junction kept 4 bases outside the gene matches. Germline CDR1 and CDR2: SGHKS and YYEKEE (reference sequence). This CDR3 has 15 amino acids.

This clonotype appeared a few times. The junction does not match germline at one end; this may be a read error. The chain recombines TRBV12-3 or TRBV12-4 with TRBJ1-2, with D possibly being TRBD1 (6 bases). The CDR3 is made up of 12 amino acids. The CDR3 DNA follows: TGTGCCGGCAGTTTACAGGGCGAGGGCTACACCTTC. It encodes CAGSLQGEGYTF.

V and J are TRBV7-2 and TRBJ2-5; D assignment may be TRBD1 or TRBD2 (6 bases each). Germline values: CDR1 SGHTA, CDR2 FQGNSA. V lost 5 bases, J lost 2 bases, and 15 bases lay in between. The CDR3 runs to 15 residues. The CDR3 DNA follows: TGTGCCAGCAGCCAGCGTGGCGGGACACAAGAGACCCAGTACTTC. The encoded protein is CASSQRGGTQETQYF.

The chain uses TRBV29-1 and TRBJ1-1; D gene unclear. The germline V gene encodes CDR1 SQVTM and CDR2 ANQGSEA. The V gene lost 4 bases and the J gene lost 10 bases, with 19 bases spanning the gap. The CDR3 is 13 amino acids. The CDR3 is CSVVQPLVKGAFF. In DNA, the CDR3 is TGCAGCGTTGTACAGCCATTAGTGAAAGGAGCTTTCTTT.

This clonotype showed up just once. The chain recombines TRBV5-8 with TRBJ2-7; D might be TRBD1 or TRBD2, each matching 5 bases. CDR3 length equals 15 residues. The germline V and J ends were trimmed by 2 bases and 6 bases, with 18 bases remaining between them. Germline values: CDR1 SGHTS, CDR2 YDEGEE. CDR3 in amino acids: CASSFFRDRRGEQYF. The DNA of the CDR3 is TGTGCCAGCAGCTTCTTCAGGGATCGACGGGGCGAGCAGTACTTC.

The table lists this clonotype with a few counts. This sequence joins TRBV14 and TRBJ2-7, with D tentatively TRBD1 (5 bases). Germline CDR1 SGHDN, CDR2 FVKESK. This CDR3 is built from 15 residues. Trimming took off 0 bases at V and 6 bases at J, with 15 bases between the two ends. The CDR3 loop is CASSQEEPGKSEQYF. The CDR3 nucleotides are TGTGCCAGCAGCCAAGAAGAGCCAGGGAAGAGCGAGCAGTACTTC.

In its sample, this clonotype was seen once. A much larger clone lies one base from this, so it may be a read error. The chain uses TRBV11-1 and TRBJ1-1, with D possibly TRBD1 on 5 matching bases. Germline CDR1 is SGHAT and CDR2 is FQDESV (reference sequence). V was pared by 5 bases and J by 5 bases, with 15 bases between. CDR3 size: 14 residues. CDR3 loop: CASSPGRGLTEAFF. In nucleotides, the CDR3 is TGTGCCAGCAGCCCGGGACGGGGGTTAACTGAAGCTTTCTTT.

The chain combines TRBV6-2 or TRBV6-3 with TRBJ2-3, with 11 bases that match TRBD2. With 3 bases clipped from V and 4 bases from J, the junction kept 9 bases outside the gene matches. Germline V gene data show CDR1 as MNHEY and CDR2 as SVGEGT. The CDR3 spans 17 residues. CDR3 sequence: CASSYAGSGRAADTQYF. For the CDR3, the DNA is TGTGCCAGCAGTTATGCGGGTAGCGGGAGGGCCGCAGATACGCAGTATTTT.

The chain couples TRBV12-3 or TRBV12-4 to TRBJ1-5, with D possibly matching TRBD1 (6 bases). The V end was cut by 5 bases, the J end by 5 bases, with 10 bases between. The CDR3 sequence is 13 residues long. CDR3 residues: CASSRTVDQPQHF. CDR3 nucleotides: TGTGCCAGCAGTAGGACAGTGGATCAGCCCCAGCATTTT.

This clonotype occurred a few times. CDR3 DNA: TGCGCCAGCAGCTTGTCGGGACACTCATACACTGAAGCTTTCTTT. It translates to CASSLSGHSYTEAFF. The chain employs TRBV5-1 and TRBJ1-1, with a weak D call TRBD1 (6 bases). V was pared by 1 base and J by 3 bases, with 13 bases between. The CDR3 consists of 15 residues. Germline CDR1 SGHRS, CDR2 YFSETQ.

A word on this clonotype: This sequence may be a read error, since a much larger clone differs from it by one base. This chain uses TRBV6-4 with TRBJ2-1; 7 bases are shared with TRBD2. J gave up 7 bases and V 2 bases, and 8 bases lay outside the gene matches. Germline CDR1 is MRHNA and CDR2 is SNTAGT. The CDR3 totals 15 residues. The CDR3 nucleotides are TGTGCCAGCAGTGACGCTGCGGGAGCCCCTAATGAGCAGTTCTTC. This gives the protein CASSDAAGAPNEQFF.

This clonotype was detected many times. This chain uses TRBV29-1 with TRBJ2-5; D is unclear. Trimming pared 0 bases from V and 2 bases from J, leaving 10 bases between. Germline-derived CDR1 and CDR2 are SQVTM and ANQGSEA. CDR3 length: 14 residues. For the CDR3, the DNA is TGCAGCGTTGAAGATCGTGTACCTCAAGAGACCCAGTACTTC. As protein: CSVEDRVPQETQYF.

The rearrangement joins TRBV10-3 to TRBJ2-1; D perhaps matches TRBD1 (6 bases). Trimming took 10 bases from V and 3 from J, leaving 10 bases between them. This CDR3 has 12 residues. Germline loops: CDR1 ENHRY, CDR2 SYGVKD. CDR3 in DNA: TGTGCCAACCCACAGGGCTACAATGAGCAGTTCTTC. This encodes CANPQGYNEQFF.

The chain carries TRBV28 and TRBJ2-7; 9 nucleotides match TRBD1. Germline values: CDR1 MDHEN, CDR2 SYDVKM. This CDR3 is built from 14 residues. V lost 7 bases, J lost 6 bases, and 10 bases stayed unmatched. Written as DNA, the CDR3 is TGTGCCAGCACTACCGGGACAGGGTATTTCGAGCAGTACTTC. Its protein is CASTTGTGYFEQYF. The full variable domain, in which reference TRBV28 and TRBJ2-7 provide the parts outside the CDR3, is DVKVTQSSRYLVKRTGEKVFLECVQDMDHENMFWYRQDPGLGLRLIYFSYDVKMKEKGDIPEGYSVSREKKERFSLILESASTNQTSMYLCASTTGTGYFEQYFGPGTRLTVT.

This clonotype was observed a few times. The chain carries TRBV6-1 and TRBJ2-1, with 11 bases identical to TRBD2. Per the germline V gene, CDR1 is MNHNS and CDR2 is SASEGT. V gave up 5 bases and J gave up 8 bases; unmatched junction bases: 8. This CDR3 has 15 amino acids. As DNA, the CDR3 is TGTGCCAGCAGTACCAGACTAGCGGGAACGTATGAGCAGTTCTTC. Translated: CASSTRLAGTYEQFF.

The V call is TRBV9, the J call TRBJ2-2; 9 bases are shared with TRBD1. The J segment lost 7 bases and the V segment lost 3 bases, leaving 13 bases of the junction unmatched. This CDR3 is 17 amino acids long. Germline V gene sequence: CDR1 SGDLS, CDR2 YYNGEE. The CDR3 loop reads CASSDRDRALRGGELFF. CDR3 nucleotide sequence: TGTGCCAGCAGCGACCGGGACAGGGCGCTCCGGGGCGGGGAGCTGTTTTTT.